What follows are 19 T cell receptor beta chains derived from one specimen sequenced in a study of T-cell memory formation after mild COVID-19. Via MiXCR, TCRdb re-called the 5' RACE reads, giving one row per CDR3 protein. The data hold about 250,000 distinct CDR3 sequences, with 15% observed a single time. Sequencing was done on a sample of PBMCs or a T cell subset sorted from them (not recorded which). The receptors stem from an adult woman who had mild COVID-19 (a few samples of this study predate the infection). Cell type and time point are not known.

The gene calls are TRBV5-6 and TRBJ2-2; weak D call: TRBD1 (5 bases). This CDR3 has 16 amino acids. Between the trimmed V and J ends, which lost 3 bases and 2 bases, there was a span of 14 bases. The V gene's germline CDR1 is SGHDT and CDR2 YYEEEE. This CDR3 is CASSYLGQGNTGELFF. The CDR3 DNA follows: TGTGCCAGCAGCTATCTAGGGCAGGGAAACACCGGGGAGCTGTTTTTT. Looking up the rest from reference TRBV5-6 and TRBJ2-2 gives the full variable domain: DAGVTQSPTHLIKTRGQQVTLRCSPKSGHDTVSWYQQALGQGPQFIFQYYEEEERQRGNFPDRFSGHQFPNYSSELNVNALLLGDSALYLCASSYLGQGNTGELFFGEGSRLTVL.

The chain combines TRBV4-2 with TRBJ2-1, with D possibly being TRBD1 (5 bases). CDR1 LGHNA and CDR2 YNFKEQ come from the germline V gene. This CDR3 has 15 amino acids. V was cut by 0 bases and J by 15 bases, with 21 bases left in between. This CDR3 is CASSQDQGSGAGPFF. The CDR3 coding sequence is TGTGCCAGCAGCCAAGATCAAGGAAGTGGGGCAGGGCCGTTCTTC.

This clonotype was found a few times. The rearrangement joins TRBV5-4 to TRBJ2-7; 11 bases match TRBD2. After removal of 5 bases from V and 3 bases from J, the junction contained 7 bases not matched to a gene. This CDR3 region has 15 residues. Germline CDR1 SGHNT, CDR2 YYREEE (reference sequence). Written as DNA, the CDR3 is TGTGCCAGCAGGGAGGGACTAGCGGCAGACTACGAGCAGTACTTC. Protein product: CASREGLAADYEQYF.

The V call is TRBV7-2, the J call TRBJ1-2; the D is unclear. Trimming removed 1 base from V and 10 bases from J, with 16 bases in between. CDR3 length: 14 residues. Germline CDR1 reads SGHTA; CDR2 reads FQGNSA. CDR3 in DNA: TGTGCCAGCAGCTTAGGGCTAATTCGGGAGGACTACACCTTC. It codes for CASSLGLIREDYTF.

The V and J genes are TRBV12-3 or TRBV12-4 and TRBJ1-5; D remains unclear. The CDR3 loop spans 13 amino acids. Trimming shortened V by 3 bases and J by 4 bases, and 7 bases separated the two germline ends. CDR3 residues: CASSFGENQPQHF. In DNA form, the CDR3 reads TGTGCCAGCAGTTTTGGGGAGAATCAGCCCCAGCATTTT.

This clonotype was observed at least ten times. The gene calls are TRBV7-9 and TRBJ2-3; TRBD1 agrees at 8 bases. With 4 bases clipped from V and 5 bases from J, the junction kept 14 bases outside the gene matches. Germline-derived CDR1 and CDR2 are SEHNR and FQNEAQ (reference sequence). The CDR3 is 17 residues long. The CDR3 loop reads CASSSLGGQGRGDTQYF. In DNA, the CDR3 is TGTGCCAGCAGCTCCTTAGGTGGACAGGGCAGAGGAGATACGCAGTATTTT.

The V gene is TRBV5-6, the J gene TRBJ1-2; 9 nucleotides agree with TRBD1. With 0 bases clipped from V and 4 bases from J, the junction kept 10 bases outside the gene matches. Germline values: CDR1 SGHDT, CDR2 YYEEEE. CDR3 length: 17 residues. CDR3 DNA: TGTGCCAGCAGCTTGGCCTACGAGGGACAGGGAACCTATGGCTACACCTTC. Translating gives CASSLAYEGQGTYGYTF.

Here the CDR3 DNA reads TGCGCCAGCTCTGACCAGGGGTCGACCTACGAGCAGTACTTC. Translation gives CASSDQGSTYEQYF. V usage is TRBV4-1 and J usage is TRBJ2-7, with D perhaps TRBD1 (6 bases). Germline assignment: CDR1 MGHRA and CDR2 YSYEKL. CDR3 length: 14 residues. V lost 8 bases and J lost 2, with 16 bases in between.

CDR3 DNA: TGCAGTGCTAGATGGGGGGGGACAGGAGGCTATGGCTACACCTTC. The encoded protein is CSARWGGTGGYGYTF. The chain combines TRBV20-1 with TRBJ1-2; TRBD1 aligns across 8 bases. The germline CDR1 and CDR2 sequences are DFQATT and SNEGSKA (reference sequence). This CDR3 comprises 15 residues. V was clipped by 2 bases and J by 4 bases; unmatched bases: 9.

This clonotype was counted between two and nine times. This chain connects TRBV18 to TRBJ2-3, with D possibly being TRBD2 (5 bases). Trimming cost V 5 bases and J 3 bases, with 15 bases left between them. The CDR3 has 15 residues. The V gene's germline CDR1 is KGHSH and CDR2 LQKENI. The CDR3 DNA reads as TGTGCCAGCTCAAGGAGTCTAGCTGATACAGATACGCAGTATTTT. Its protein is CASSRSLADTDTQYF.

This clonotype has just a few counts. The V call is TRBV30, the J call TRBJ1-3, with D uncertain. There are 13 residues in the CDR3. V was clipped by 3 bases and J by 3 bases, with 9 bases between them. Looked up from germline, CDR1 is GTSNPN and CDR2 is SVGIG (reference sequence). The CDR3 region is CAWSHNSGNTIYF. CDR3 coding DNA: TGTGCCTGGAGCCACAATAGTGGAAACACCATATATTTT.

The CDR3 DNA is TGTGCCACCAGCAGAGAAAACAACTTTAAGCAGTTCTTC. The encoded protein is CATSRENNFKQFF. This chain connects TRBV15 to TRBJ2-1; the D is unclear. The CDR3 is made up of 13 amino acids. Deletions cut 0 bases from V and 11 bases from J, with 11 bases between. Germline V gene lookup returns CDR1 LNHNV and CDR2 YYDKDF (reference sequence).

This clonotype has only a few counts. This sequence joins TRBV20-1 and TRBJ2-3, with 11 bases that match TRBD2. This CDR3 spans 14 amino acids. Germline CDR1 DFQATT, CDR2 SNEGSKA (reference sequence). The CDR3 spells CRVAGGPSTDTQYF. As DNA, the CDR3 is TGCAGAGTAGCGGGAGGGCCGAGCACAGATACGCAGTATTTT.

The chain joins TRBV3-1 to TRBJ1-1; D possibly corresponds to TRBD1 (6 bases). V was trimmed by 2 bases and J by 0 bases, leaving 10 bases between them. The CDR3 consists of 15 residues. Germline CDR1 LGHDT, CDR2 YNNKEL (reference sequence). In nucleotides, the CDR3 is TGTGCCAGCAGCCAATGGGCAGGGGTGAACACTGAAGCTTTCTTT. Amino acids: CASSQWAGVNTEAFF.

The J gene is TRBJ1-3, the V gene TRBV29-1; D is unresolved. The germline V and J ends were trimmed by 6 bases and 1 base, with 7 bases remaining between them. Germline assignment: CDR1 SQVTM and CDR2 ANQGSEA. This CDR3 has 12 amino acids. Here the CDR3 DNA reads TGCAGCGTGGGTGGATCTGGAAACACCATATATTTT. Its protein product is CSVGGSGNTIYF. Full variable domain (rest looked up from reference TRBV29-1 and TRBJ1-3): SAVISQKPSRDICQRGTSLTIQCQVDSQVTMMFWYRQQPGQSLTLIATANQGSEATYESGFVIDKFPISRPNLTFSTLTVSNMSPEDSSIYLCSVGGSGNTIYFGEGSWLTVV.

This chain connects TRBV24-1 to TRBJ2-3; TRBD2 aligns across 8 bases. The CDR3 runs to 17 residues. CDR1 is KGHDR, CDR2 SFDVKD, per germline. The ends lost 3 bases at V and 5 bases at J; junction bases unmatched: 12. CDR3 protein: CATSDRKASGFGDTQYF. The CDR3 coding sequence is TGTGCCACCAGTGATAGGAAGGCTAGCGGGTTTGGAGATACGCAGTATTTT.

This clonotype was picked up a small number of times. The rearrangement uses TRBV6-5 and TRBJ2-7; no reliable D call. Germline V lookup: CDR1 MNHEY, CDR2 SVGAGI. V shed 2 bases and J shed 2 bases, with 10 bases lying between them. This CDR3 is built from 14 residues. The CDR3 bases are TGTGCCAGCAGTTACGGACGGTTAACCTACGAGCAGTACTTC. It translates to CASSYGRLTYEQYF.

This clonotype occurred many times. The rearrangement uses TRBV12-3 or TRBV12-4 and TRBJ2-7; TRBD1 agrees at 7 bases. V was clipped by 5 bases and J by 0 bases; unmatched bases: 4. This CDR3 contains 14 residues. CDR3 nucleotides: TGTGCCAGCAGTCCCGGGACAGTCTCCTACGAGCAGTACTTC. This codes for CASSPGTVSYEQYF.

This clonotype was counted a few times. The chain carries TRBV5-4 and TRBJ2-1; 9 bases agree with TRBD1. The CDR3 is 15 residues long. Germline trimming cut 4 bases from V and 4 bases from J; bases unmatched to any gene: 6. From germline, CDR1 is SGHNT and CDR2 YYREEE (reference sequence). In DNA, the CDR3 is TGTGCCAGCAGCCTACAGGGGGCTGGTTACAATGAGCAGTTCTTC. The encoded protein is CASSLQGAGYNEQFF.